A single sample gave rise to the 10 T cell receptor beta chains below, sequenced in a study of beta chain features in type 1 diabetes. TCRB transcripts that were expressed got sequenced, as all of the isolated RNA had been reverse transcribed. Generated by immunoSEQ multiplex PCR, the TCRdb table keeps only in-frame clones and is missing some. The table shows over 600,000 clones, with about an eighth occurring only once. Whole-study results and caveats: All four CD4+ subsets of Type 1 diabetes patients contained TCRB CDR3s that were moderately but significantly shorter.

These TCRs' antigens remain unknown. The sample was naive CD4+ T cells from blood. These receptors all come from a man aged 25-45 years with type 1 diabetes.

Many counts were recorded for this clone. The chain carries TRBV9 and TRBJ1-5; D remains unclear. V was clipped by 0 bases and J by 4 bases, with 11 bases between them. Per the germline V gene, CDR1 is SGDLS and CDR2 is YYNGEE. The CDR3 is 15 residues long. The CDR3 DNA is TGTGCCAGCAGCGTAGGCCCCAGCGGGAATCAGCCCCAGCATTTT. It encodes CASSVGPSGNQPQHF.

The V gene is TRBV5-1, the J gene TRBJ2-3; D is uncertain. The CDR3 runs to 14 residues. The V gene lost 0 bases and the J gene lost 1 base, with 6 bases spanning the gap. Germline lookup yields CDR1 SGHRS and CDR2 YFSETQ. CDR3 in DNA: TGCGCCAGCAGCTTGGACACGCGCACAGATACGCAGTATTTT. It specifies CASSLDTRTDTQYF.

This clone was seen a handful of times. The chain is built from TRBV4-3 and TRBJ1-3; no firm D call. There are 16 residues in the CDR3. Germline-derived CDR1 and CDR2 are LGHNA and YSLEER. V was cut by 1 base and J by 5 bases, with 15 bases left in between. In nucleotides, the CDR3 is TGCGCCAGCAGCCAAGCGACGGGGAGATTTCGAAACACCATATATTTT. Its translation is CASSQATGRFRNTIYF.

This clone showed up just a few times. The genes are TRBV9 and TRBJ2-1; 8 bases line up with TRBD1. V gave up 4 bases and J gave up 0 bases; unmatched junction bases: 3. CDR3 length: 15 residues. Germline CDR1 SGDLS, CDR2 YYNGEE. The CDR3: CASSPTGVSYNEQFF. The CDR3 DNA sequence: TGTGCCAGCAGCCCGACAGGGGTCTCCTACAATGAGCAGTTCTTC.

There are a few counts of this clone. CDR3 sequence reads: CASTIGGGHSYEQYF. CDR3 bases: TGTGCCAGCACCATTGGCGGGGGGCACTCCTACGAGCAGTACTTC. The chain uses TRBV28 and TRBJ2-7; 8 positions agree with TRBD2. V lost 7 bases and J lost 0; bases outside the gene matches: 8. The CDR3 loop spans 15 amino acids. CDR1 MDHEN and CDR2 SYDVKM come from the germline V gene.

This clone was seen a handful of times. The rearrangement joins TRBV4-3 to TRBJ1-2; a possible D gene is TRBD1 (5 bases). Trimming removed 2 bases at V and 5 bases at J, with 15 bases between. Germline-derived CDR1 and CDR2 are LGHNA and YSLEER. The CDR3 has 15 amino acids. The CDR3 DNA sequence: TGCGCCAGCAGCCAACGGGGCCTCACAGCTTATGGCTACACCTTC. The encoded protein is CASSQRGLTAYGYTF.

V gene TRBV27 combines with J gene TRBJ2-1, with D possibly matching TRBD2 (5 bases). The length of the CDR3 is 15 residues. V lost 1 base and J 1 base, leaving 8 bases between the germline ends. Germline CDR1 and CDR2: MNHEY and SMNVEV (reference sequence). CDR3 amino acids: CASSLYGISYNEQFF. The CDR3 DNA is TGTGCCAGCAGTTTATACGGGATATCCTACAATGAGCAGTTCTTC.

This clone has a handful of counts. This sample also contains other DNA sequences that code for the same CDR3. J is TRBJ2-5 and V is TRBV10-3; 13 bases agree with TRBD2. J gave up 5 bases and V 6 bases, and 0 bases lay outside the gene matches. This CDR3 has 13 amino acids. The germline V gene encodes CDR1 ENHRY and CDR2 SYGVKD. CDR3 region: CAIRGLAGETQYF. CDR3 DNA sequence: TGTGCCATCAGGGGACTAGCGGGGGAGACCCAGTACTTC.

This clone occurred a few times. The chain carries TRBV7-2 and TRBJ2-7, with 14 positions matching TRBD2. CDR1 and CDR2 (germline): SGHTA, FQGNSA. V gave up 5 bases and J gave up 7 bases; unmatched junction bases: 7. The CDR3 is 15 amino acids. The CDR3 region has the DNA TGTGCCAGCAGCCCGACTAGCGGGGGGGCAGGAGAGCAGTACTTC. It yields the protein CASSPTSGGAGEQYF.

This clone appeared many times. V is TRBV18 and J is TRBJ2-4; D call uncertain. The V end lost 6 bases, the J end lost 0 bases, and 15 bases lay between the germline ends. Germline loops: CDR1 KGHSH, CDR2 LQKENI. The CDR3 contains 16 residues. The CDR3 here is CASSPWGEGAKNIQYF. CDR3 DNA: TGTGCCAGCTCCCCTTGGGGTGAAGGAGCCAAAAACATTCAGTACTTC.